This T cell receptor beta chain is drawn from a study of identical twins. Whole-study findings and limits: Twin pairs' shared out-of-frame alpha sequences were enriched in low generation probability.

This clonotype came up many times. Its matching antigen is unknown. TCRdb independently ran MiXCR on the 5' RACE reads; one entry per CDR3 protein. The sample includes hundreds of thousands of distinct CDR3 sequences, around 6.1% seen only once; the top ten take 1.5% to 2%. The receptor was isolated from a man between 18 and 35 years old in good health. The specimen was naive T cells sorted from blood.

The CDR3 nucleotides are TGTGCCAGCAGCTTTGAAGGGACAGGGAGAGCTTTCTTT. Translation: CASSFEGTGRAFF. This chain connects TRBV7-6 to TRBJ1-1; the match to TRBD1 covers 9 bases. Looked up from germline, CDR1 is SGHVS and CDR2 is FNYEAQ. V shed 3 bases, J shed 10 bases, and the junction held 6 bases outside the gene matches. The CDR3 totals 13 residues.